The 15 T cell receptor beta chains given below trace back to one sample, sequenced in a study of T cells in Graves' hyperthyroidism and ophthalmopathy. Amplification of TCR beta CDR3 regions used RNA as the template. HTBI primers drove first-round RT-PCR of the TCR CDR3. TCRdb processed the multiplex PCR reads anew with MiXCR; each CDR3 protein has one entry. This sample carries over 90,000 distinct CDR3 sequences, about 45% of them seen once, and the ten largest clones take about 28%. The sequenced sample was blood. All receptors derive from a man in his forties with Graves' hyperthyroidism.

This chain connects TRBV15 to TRBJ1-2; 10 positions agree with TRBD1. This CDR3 has 14 amino acids. J was trimmed by 8 bases and V by 8 bases; bases with no gene match: 11. CDR1 and CDR2 (germline): LNHNV, YYDKDF (reference sequence). The CDR3 DNA follows: TGTGCCACCGGGACAGGGGCCCGGGTGATCGGCTACACCTTC. Translating it yields CATGTGARVIGYTF.

The chain links TRBV2 to TRBJ2-7, with D perhaps matching TRBD2 (6 bases). V lost 3 bases and J 1 base, leaving 7 bases between the germline ends. Germline V gives CDR1 SNHLY, CDR2 FYNNEI. The CDR3 consists of 13 residues. The CDR3 coding sequence is TGTGCCAGCAGTGACGCGGGATCCTACGAGCAGTACTTC. This encodes CASSDAGSYEQYF. Combining the CDR3 with reference TRBV2 and TRBJ2-7 gives the whole variable domain EPEVTQTPSHQVTQMGQEVILRCVPISNHLYFYWYRQILGQKVEFLVSFYNNEISEKSEIFDDQFSVERPDGSNFTLKIRSTKLEDSAMYFCASSDAGSYEQYFGPGTRLTVT.

The CDR3 nucleotides read TGTGCCAGCAGCTTAGCGTCAGAAGGGCTAGGAGAGACCCAGTACTTC. Amino acid sequence: CASSLASEGLGETQYF. The chain couples TRBV7-9 to TRBJ2-5; D not certain. CDR3 length equals 16 residues. The germline CDR1 and CDR2 sequences are SEHNR and FQNEAQ (reference sequence). V was shortened by 0 bases and J by 4 bases, with 15 bases between the two germline ends.

V gene TRBV7-9 combines with J gene TRBJ2-5, with TRBD2 matching 11 bases. Per germline, CDR1 SEHNR and CDR2 FQNEAQ (reference sequence). The junction had 12 bases not matched to a gene; V was cut back by 7 bases and J by 5 bases. The length of the CDR3 is 16 residues. The CDR3 here is CASNLGGTSGPETQYF. DNA for the CDR3: TGTGCCAGCAACCTTGGGGGGACTAGCGGCCCGGAGACCCAGTACTTC.

This clonotype was detected many times. V gene TRBV29-1 combines with J gene TRBJ1-3, with a weak D call TRBD1 (5 bases). The V end was cut by 7 bases, the J end by 6 bases, with 16 bases between. The CDR3 has 13 amino acids. Germline CDR1 is SQVTM and CDR2 is ANQGSEA. CDR3 in amino acids: CSALGTAKNTIYF. The CDR3 nucleotides are TGCAGCGCCCTAGGGACCGCGAAAAACACCATATATTTT.

This clonotype showed up many times. V usage is TRBV7-6 and J usage is TRBJ2-5; D remains unclear. With 5 bases removed from V and 3 bases from J, the gap between germline ends came to 19 bases. This CDR3 has 16 amino acids. Germline loops: CDR1 SGHVS, CDR2 FNYEAQ. DNA for the CDR3: TGTGCCAGCAGCCTCTATCGTCCCGACTCAAAAGAGACCCAGTACTTC. This translates into CASSLYRPDSKETQYF.

This clonotype was seen many times. The rearrangement links TRBV4-2 to TRBJ2-7; D unclear. The CDR3 runs to 13 residues. Deletions cut 0 bases from V and 3 bases from J, with 6 bases between. CDR1 is LGHNA and CDR2 is YNFKEQ in the germline V gene. CDR3 in amino acids: CASSQELGYEQYF. The DNA for the CDR3 is TGTGCCAGCAGCCAAGAGTTGGGCTACGAGCAGTACTTC.

The V call is TRBV6-5, the J call TRBJ1-3, with 9 bases identical to TRBD1. The V and J ends lost 5 bases and 4 bases, in that order; junction bases with no gene match: 6. This CDR3 spans 15 amino acids. CDR1 is MNHEY, CDR2 SVGAGI, per germline. In nucleotides, the CDR3 is TGTGCCAGCAGTATGACAGGGGGATCAGGAAACACCATATATTTT. Translating gives CASSMTGGSGNTIYF.

The chain uses TRBV2 and TRBJ1-2; 9 nucleotides match TRBD1. The germline gives CDR1 SNHLY, CDR2 FYNNEI. J gave up 3 bases and V 4 bases, and 3 bases lay outside the gene matches. The CDR3 spans 14 residues. DNA of the CDR3: TGTGCCAGCAGTGTGGGACAGGGTCACTATGGCTACACCTTC. It translates to CASSVGQGHYGYTF.

In DNA, the CDR3 is TGTGCCAGCAGTTTCGGACAGTCTAATGAAAAACTGTTTTTT. Translation gives CASSFGQSNEKLFF. The chain carries TRBV6-2 or TRBV6-3 and TRBJ1-4, with D perhaps TRBD1 (6 bases). Trimming removed 4 bases from V and 3 bases from J, with 9 bases in between. CDR3 length: 14 residues. The germline gives CDR1 MNHEY, CDR2 SVGEGT.

The CDR3 region is CASSPGHTSGGYTF. CDR3 sequence (DNA): TGTGCCAGCTCACCAGGACATACGTCTGGTGGCTACACCTTC. V usage is TRBV18 and J usage is TRBJ1-2, with D possibly being TRBD1 (5 bases). Trimming removed 2 bases from V and 7 bases from J, with 14 bases in between. CDR1 is KGHSH and CDR2 is LQKENI in the germline V gene. The CDR3 has 14 residues.

Comment on this clonotype: Since the CDR3 does not end with the conserved phenylalanine or tryptophan, this likely comes from a read error. V gene TRBV2 combines with J gene TRBJ1-5; no reliable D call. This CDR3 comprises 15 residues. With 6 bases removed from V and 6 bases from J, the gap between germline ends came to 18 bases. The germline V gene encodes CDR1 SNHLY and CDR2 FYNNEI. The CDR3 DNA sequence: TGTGCCAGCAGGGAGGTGGGAGGGAGCCGTCAGCCCCAGCATTTG. Its protein is CASREVGGSRQPQHL.

Ten or more counts support this clonotype. This chain links TRBV19 with TRBJ1-1; D is uncertain. The CDR3 is 13 amino acids. The V and J ends lost 2 bases and 0 bases respectively, with 4 bases between them. Germline CDR1 and CDR2: LNHDA and SQIVND (reference sequence). CDR3 amino acids: CASSIWLNTEAFF. CDR3 in DNA: TGTGCCAGTAGTATATGGCTGAACACTGAAGCTTTCTTT. The whole variable domain, filled in from reference TRBV19 and TRBJ1-1, reads DGGITQSPKYLFRKEGQNVTLSCEQNLNHDAMYWYRQDPGQGLRLIYYSQIVNDFQKGDIAEGYSVSREKKESFPLTVTSAQKNPTAFYLCASSIWLNTEAFFGQGTRLTVV.

Regarding this clonotype: A much larger clone differs by one base, so this may be a read error. V is TRBV4-1 and J is TRBJ2-1; D is undetermined. CDR3 length: 14 residues. Germline V lookup: CDR1 MGHRA, CDR2 YSYEKL. CDR3 sequence: CASGQETLGSEQFF. The DNA of the CDR3 is TGCGCCAGCGGCCAAGAAACCCTAGGCTCTGAGCAGTTCTTC.

In this sample, this clonotype turned up many times. The V and J genes are TRBV2 and TRBJ1-1, with D unclear. V lost 6 bases to trimming and J lost 0 bases, with 8 bases between them. Germline loops: CDR1 SNHLY, CDR2 FYNNEI. This CDR3 spans 13 amino acids. The DNA of the CDR3 is TGTGCCAGCAGGGGGAACATGAACACTGAAGCTTTCTTT. It is translated as CASRGNMNTEAFF.